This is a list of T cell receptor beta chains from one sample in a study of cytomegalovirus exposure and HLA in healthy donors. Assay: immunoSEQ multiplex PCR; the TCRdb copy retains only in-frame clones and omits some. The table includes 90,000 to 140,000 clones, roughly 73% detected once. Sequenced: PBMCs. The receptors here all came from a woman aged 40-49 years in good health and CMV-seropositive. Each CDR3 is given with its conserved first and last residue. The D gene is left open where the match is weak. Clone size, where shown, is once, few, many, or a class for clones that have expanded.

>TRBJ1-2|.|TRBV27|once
TGTGCCAGCAGTTTTAGCCCGTTCCAGGGCTACACCTTC
CASSFSPFQGYTF
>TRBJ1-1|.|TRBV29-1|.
TGCAGCGTTGAAGCAAGGCACAGGAACACTGAAGCTTTCTTT
CSVEARHRNTEAFF
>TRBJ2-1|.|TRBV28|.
TGTGCCAGCAGACCAGGGGAGAGCTCCTACAATGAGCAGTTCTTC
CASRPGESSYNEQFF
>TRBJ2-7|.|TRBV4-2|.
TGTGCCAGCAGCCCAGAGTTGTGGGGGCGGACCTACGAGCAGTACTTC
CASSPELWGRTYEQYF
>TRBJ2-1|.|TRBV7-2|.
TGTGCCAGCAGCTTAGATGCAGGGGGGAGCTACAATGAGCAGTTCTTC
CASSLDAGGSYNEQFF
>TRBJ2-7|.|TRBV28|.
TGTGCCAGCAGGGCTCGGGGGACCTCCTACGAGCAGTACTTC
CASRARGTSYEQYF
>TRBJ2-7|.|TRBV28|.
TGTGCCAGCAGTTTAAATCGGAGGGGCGAATACTCCTACGAGCAGTACTTC
CASSLNRRGEYSYEQYF
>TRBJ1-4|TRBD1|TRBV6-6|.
TGTGCCAGCAGTGACAGGGCGTTTGATGAAAAACTGTTTTTT
CASSDRAFDEKLFF
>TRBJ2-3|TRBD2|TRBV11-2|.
TGTGCCAGCAGCTTAGATCCGGGGACTAGGCAGTATTTT
CASSLDPGTRQYF
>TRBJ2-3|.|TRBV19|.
TGTGCCAGTAGTATATATGCGGGCGCCTCCACAGATACGCAGTATTTT
CASSIYAGASTDTQYF
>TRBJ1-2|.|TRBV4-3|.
TGCGCCAGCAGCCAAGACTTGGGGCAGGAGGGTGGCTACACCTTC
CASSQDLGQEGGYTF
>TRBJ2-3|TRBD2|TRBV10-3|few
TGTGCCACCTTGGGGGAGGGGACGGCAGATACGCAGTATTTT
CATLGEGTADTQYF
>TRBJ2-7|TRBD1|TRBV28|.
TGTGCCAGCAGTTCTTTACAGGGGGGATTTTACTACGAGCAGTACTTC
CASSSLQGGFYYEQYF
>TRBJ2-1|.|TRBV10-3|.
TGTGCCATCAGTGAGTCTAAGGAGGCCTACAATGAGCAGTTCTTC
CAISESKEAYNEQFF
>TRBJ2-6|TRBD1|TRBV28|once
TGTGCCAGCAGTCCCGGGACAGCTTATTCCTCTGGGGCCAACGTCCTGACTTTC
CASSPGTAYSSGANVLTF
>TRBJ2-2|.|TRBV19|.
TGTGCCAGTAGTTCGTTTCCCCGGGACATAGGGCTGCCCCTCACCGGGGAGCTGTTTTTT
CASSSFPRDIGLPLTGELFF
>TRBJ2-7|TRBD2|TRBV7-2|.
TGTGCCAGCATGCGATTGAGCGGGAGGGCCAACGAGCAGTACTTC
CASMRLSGRANEQYF
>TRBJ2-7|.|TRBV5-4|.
TGTGCCAGCAGCTTGGCGGCGTTTAGCGACCACGAGCAGTACTTC
CASSLAAFSDHEQYF
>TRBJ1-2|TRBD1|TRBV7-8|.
TGTGCCAGCAGCACCCGGACAGGCCCAATCAGTGGCTACACCTTC
CASSTRTGPISGYTF
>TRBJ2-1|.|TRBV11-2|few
TGTGCCAGCAGCTTAGTAGCCGCCGACAATGAGCAGTTCTTC
CASSLVAADNEQFF
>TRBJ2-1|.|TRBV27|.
TGTGCCAGCAGTGGCCAGGGGGGCCACTACAATGAGCAGTTCTTC
CASSGQGGHYNEQFF
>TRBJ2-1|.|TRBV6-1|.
TGTGCCAGCAGTGACGCGGGACGGTGGGGGGTTGAGCAGTTCTTC
CASSDAGRWGVEQFF
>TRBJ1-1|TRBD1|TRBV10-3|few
TGTGCCATCAGTGGCGACAGGGGAGGCCTGCGCACTGAAGCTTTCTTT
CAISGDRGGLRTEAFF
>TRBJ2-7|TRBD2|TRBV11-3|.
TGTGCCAGCAGAACAACTAGCGGGTATGGGTACGAGCAGTACTTC
CASRTTSGYGYEQYF
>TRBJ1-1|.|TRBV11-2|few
TGTGCCAGCACCCTTGGGCAGTTTGAGATGAACACTGAAGCTTTCTTT
CASTLGQFEMNTEAFF
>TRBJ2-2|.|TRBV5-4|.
TGTGCCAGCAGTAGTCGCCCGTCAGGCCCCGGGGAGCTGTTTTTT
CASSSRPSGPGELFF
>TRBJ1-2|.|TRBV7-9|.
TGTGCCAGCAGCTTAGCCGGAGGGCGGAGTAACTATGGCTACACCTTC
CASSLAGGRSNYGYTF
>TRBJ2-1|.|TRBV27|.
TGTGCCAGCAGCCCGCCTGGACTTCAGCAGTTCTTC
CASSPPGLQQFF